This TCR beta chain was documented in a study of T-cell memory formation after mild COVID-19. MiXCR was run by TCRdb on the 5' RACE reads, yielding one entry per CDR3 protein. The sample shows over 120,000 distinct CDR3 sequences, roughly 19% of them seen only once. Germline V gene lookup returns CDR1 SGHRS and CDR2 YFSETQ. This CDR3 has 13 residues. With 4 bases removed from V and 5 bases from J, the gap between germline ends came to 10 bases. The TCR comes from an adult woman who had mild COVID-19 (a few samples of this study predate the infection). Cell type and time point are not known. Material for sequencing was PBMCs or a T cell subset sorted from them (not recorded which). The chain employs TRBV5-1 and TRBJ2-1; D might be TRBD1 or TRBD2, each matching 5 bases. CDR3 bases: TGCGCCAGCAGCCTATCGGGGCACAATGAGCAGTTCTTC. Residues: CASSLSGHNEQFF.